These 21 T cell receptor beta chains were all obtained from the same sample, sequenced in a study of blood T cell repertoires in COVID-19 (dated by TCRdb to the early 2020s). Libraries came from the immunoSEQ multiplex PCR assay. Not all clones reach the TCRdb copy of this immuneACCESS table, which keeps in-frame sequences only. Checked studies attribute under half of the gap to unresolved V genes and leave the rest unexplained. In this sample the table shows some 190,000 clones, around 85% of which occur a single time. The ten largest clonotypes hold under 9.5% of the sample. Sequencing was done on a sample of peripheral blood. The receptors were gathered from a woman aged 55-70 years with acute or convalescent COVID-19.

The chain joins TRBV3-1 (or the pseudogene TRBV3-2) to TRBJ2-5; 8 bases match TRBD2. The CDR3 extends over 14 amino acids. The J segment lost 2 bases and the V segment lost 5 bases, leaving 4 bases of the junction unmatched. The germline V gene encodes CDR1 LGHDT and CDR2 YNNKEL (reference sequence). The DNA of the CDR3 is TGTGCCAGCAGCAAACTAGCGGCACAAGAGACCCAGTACTTC. It specifies CASSKLAAQETQYF.

J is TRBJ1-2 and V is TRBV29-1, with 10 bases lining up with TRBD1. This CDR3 is 12 amino acids long. Germline V gives CDR1 SQVTM, CDR2 ANQGSEA. The ends lost 7 bases at V and 8 bases at J; junction bases unmatched: 7. CDR3 sequence: CSGTDRGGGYTF. As DNA, the CDR3 is TGCAGCGGGACGGACAGGGGGGGAGGCTACACCTTC.

This chain joins TRBV4-2 and TRBJ2-1, with TRBD2 matching over 14 bases. The trim removed 1 base at V and 15 bases at J, leaving 11 bases unmatched. The CDR3 is 16 residues long. Germline CDR1 LGHNA, CDR2 YNFKEQ. CDR3 DNA sequence: TGTGCCAGCAGCCAAGGGGAGGGACTAGCGGGAGATCCGCTGTTCTTC. Translated, it gives CASSQGEGLAGDPLFF.

This clone appeared a few times. The chain uses TRBV6-5 and TRBJ1-1, with 7 bases fitting TRBD1. CDR1 MNHEY and CDR2 SVGAGI come from the germline V gene. V was clipped by 2 bases and J by 4 bases; unmatched bases: 7. This CDR3 comprises 15 residues. CDR3 amino acids: CASSYRGRVGTEAFF. The CDR3 bases are TGTGCCAGCAGTTACAGGGGGCGCGTCGGCACTGAAGCTTTCTTT.

This clone was picked up a small number of times. This rearrangement joins TRBV10-3 to TRBJ2-6, with D unclear. The CDR3 spans 14 residues. V was trimmed by 3 bases and J by 0 bases, leaving 3 bases between them. Germline V gives CDR1 ENHRY, CDR2 SYGVKD. CDR3 amino acids: CAISDSSGANVLTF. CDR3 DNA sequence: TGTGCCATCAGTGACAGCTCTGGGGCCAACGTCCTGACTTTC.

The chain carries TRBV5-1 and TRBJ2-7; 7 nucleotides agree with TRBD2. The germline CDR1 and CDR2 sequences are SGHRS and YFSETQ. The CDR3 sequence is 17 residues long. The junction had 9 bases not matched to a gene; V was cut back by 0 bases and J by 0 bases. The CDR3 bases are TGCGCCAGCAGCTTGGAGTCTAGCGGACTTCCCTCCTACGAGCAGTACTTC. Its translation is CASSLESSGLPSYEQYF. Full variable domain (rest looked up from reference TRBV5-1 and TRBJ2-7): KAGVTQTPRYLIKTRGQQVTLSCSPISGHRSVSWYQQTPGQGLQFLFEYFSETQRNKGNFPGRFSGRQFSNSRSEMNVSTLELGDSALYLCASSLESSGLPSYEQYFGPGTRLTVT.

Of note for this clone: The junction does not match germline at one end; this may be a read error. The rearrangement joins TRBV30 to TRBJ2-3, with 7 bases fitting TRBD2. The CDR3 is 14 amino acids. Germline V gene lookup returns CDR1 GTSNPN and CDR2 SVGIG (reference sequence). The CDR3 bases are TGCGCAATGGGGCCTAGCGGTTACACAGATACGCAGTATTTT. This sequence encodes CAMGPSGYTDTQYF.

V and J are TRBV27 and TRBJ1-2; 8 bases map to TRBD1. The CDR3 loop spans 12 amino acids. The junction had 5 bases not matched to a gene; V was cut back by 6 bases and J by 8 bases. Germline V CDR1 and CDR2: MNHEY, SMNVEV (reference sequence). This CDR3 reads CASRLGQGGYTF. CDR3 coding DNA: TGTGCCAGCAGGCTCGGACAGGGCGGCTACACCTTC.

The gene calls are TRBV2 and TRBJ2-2, with 9 nucleotides matching TRBD1. This CDR3 spans 14 amino acids. Germline-derived CDR1 and CDR2 are SNHLY and FYNNEI. The junction had 9 bases not matched to a gene; V was cut back by 9 bases and J by 7 bases. The CDR3 DNA follows: TGTGCCAGGGGGGGACAGGGCCTCGGCGGGGAGCTGTTTTTT. Translating gives CARGGQGLGGELFF.

This chain connects TRBV7-9 to TRBJ1-2, with D possibly TRBD1 on 5 matching bases. Germline CDR1 SEHNR, CDR2 FQNEAQ (reference sequence). Trimming pared 5 bases from V and 6 bases from J, leaving 25 bases between. The CDR3 totals 17 residues. The CDR3 loop reads CASSPPLAGRLFHGYTF. The CDR3, as DNA: TGTGCCAGCAGCCCTCCTTTGGCGGGACGGCTTTTTCATGGCTACACCTTC.

This chain joins TRBV7-2 and TRBJ2-5; D is possibly TRBD1 (6 bases). Trimming shortened V by 3 bases and J by 1 base, and 12 bases separated the two germline ends. CDR1 and CDR2 (germline): SGHTA, FQGNSA. The CDR3 is 15 residues long. CDR3 region: CASSLPSGVQETQYF. In DNA, the CDR3 is TGTGCCAGCAGCTTGCCCTCAGGGGTCCAAGAGACCCAGTACTTC.

This chain joins TRBV24-1 and TRBJ2-3; 7 positions agree with TRBD2. This CDR3 has 10 amino acids. Germline CDR1 KGHDR, CDR2 SFDVKD. The J segment lost 15 bases and the V segment lost 6 bases, leaving 5 bases of the junction unmatched. In DNA, the CDR3 is TGTGCCACCAGTCCTAGCGGACTTTATTTT. It yields the protein CATSPSGLYF.

The V gene is TRBV29-1, the J gene TRBJ2-1; D might be TRBD1 (5 bases). The CDR3 is 14 residues long. Trimming removed 1 base at V and 4 bases at J, with 11 bases between. The V gene's germline CDR1 is SQVTM and CDR2 ANQGSEA. DNA for the CDR3: TGCAGCGTTGAAGTAAGGACAAAATACAATGAGCAGTTCTTC. Translating gives CSVEVRTKYNEQFF.

The chain carries TRBV18 and TRBJ1-2, with 7 bases fitting TRBD1. The CDR3 contains 17 residues. V lost 2 bases and J lost 4; bases outside the gene matches: 13. The germline V gene has CDR1 KGHSH and CDR2 LQKENI. For the CDR3, the DNA is TGTGCCAGCTCACCATTCGGCAGGGGGTCGCCCAGCTATGGCTACACCTTC. Amino acids: CASSPFGRGSPSYGYTF.

The genes are TRBV12-3 or TRBV12-4 and TRBJ1-1; TRBD1 agrees at 7 bases. Losses at the gene ends were 8 bases for V and 1 base for J; bases not matched to a gene: 4. The length of the CDR3 is 13 residues. The CDR3 nucleotides read TGTGCCAGCCTTAGACAGGGGAACACTGAAGCTTTCTTT. Translating gives CASLRQGNTEAFF.

As DNA, the CDR3 is TGCAGCGTCCGGGACACTACTAATGAAAAACTGTTTTTT. It codes for CSVRDTTNEKLFF. The rearrangement uses TRBV29-1 and TRBJ1-4; the D gene is possibly TRBD1 (6 bases). With 6 bases removed from V and 2 bases from J, the gap between germline ends came to 10 bases. The CDR3 loop spans 13 amino acids. CDR1 and CDR2 from the germline V gene are SQVTM and ANQGSEA.

The rearrangement links TRBV11-3 to TRBJ2-1; 8 bases align to TRBD2. Trimming cost V 6 bases and J 4 bases; bases outside gene matches: 5. CDR3 length: 14 amino acids. Germline CDR1 is SGHNT and CDR2 is YENEEA. The CDR3 nucleotides are TGTGCCAGCAGAAGCGGGAGATCGTACAATGAGCAGTTCTTC. Protein: CASRSGRSYNEQFF.

The gene calls are TRBV19 and TRBJ1-3, with D possibly being TRBD1 (5 bases). The CDR3 extends over 15 amino acids. V lost 7 bases and J 0 bases, leaving 13 bases between the germline ends. Germline CDR1 LNHDA, CDR2 SQIVND (reference sequence). The CDR3 sequence is CASTEQVHSGNTIYF. The CDR3 DNA sequence: TGTGCCAGTACCGAACAGGTCCACTCTGGAAACACCATATATTTT. The variable domain in full, with the rest retrieved from reference TRBV19 and TRBJ1-3, is DGGITQSPKYLFRKEGQNVTLSCEQNLNHDAMYWYRQDPGQGLRLIYYSQIVNDFQKGDIAEGYSVSREKKESFPLTVTSAQKNPTAFYLCASTEQVHSGNTIYFGEGSWLTVV.

The chain combines TRBV5-4 with TRBJ2-7, with D maybe TRBD2 (5 bases). V was shortened by 4 bases and J by 4 bases, with 12 bases between the two germline ends. Germline assignment: CDR1 SGHNT and CDR2 YYREEE (reference sequence). This CDR3 comprises 13 residues. CDR3 residues: CASSRGRTYEQYV. DNA of the CDR3: TGTGCCAGCAGCCGCGGGCGGACTTACGAGCAGTACGTC.

The J gene is TRBJ1-2, the V gene TRBV4-2, with D tentatively TRBD1 (5 bases). The CDR3 is made up of 12 amino acids. CDR1 and CDR2 (germline): LGHNA, YNFKEQ. V was trimmed by 8 bases and J by 7 bases, leaving 14 bases between them. The CDR3 DNA reads as TGTGCCAGCGGTAGAGCGGGGCTTGGCTACACCTTC. Amino acid sequence: CASGRAGLGYTF.

This chain links TRBV28 with TRBJ1-2, with no clear D. The germline CDR1 and CDR2 sequences are MDHEN and SYDVKM. The length of the CDR3 is 15 residues. V dropped 1 base and J dropped 10 bases, with 19 bases sitting between them. CDR3 DNA sequence: TGTGCCAGCAGTTTATCCCCCATGAGCGGGCTCCACTACACCTTC. Encoded protein: CASSLSPMSGLHYTF.